This entry is about one T cell receptor (beta chain). Its antigen remains unknown. This sample was taken from a study of blood T cells in healthy people across ages. General study results and limits: Strong correlation linked observed beta diversity and percent naive T cells.

Through a sample-barcoded 5' primer and a J-beta primer mix, a second PCR was run for roughly 6 to 11 cycles. Each CDR3 protein gets one entry after TCRdb re-called the 5' RACE reads with MiXCR. The sample shows 800,000 to 950,000 distinct CDR3 sequences, 25% to 30% of them seen only once. These same data were also listed under a study on T cells of mothers and their children. That work states: Thymic selection molds TCR recombination output in a comparable way in related and unrelated pairs.

This sequence originates from a woman between 40 and 50 years old in good health. The sequenced sample consisted of blood.

The CDR3 DNA follows: TGTGCCAGCAGCCATTCCAAACTAGGACTTCAAAACGGACGGCCAGAGACCCAGTACTTC. Translating it yields CASSHSKLGLQNGRPETQYF. The rearrangement joins TRBV6-1 to TRBJ2-5; D possibly corresponds to TRBD2 (5 bases). The CDR3 has 20 residues. V was pared by 6 bases and J by 4 bases, with 33 bases between. Germline CDR1 MNHNS, CDR2 SASEGT.